Listed below are T cell receptor delta chains from one sample, sequenced in a study of Vδ1+ human thymocytes. TCRdb re-called clones from the multiplex PCR reads via CATT. The repertoire includes 45,000 to 75,000 delta-chain clones, about 15% of them detected once, and about 0.4% sits in the top ten. Sample: Vdelta1+ gamma-delta thymocytes from the thymus. The receptors stem from a girl less than two years old who had congenital heart surgery. The conserved cysteine and the conserved F or W are not part of the CDR3 here. The order of the fields is V gene, J gene, clone size, CDR3 protein. Clone size appears in some rows only: once, few, many, or a class for an expanded clone.

>TRDV1|TRDJ1|few
ALGEIISREGYTDKLI
>TRAV29/DV5|TRDJ1|NA
AASAVFLPRALTDKLI
>TRDV2|TRDJ1|few
ACDTGDGGPLTDKLI
>TRDV1|TRDJ1|few
ALGEGGPNLVYDKLI
>TRDV1|TRDJ1|few
ALGELILPTGLGGWANTDRLI
>TRDV1|TRDJ1|NA
ALGELRNLVLGDLYTDKLI
>TRDV1|TRDJ1|NA
ALGDPTTGLGDTDKLI
>TRDV1|TRDJ1|few
ALGERSELGDTLADKLI
>TRDV1|TRDJ1|few
ALGGREGDMPDKLI
>TRDV1|TRDJ1|few
ALGKLPTLYWGISTDKLI
>TRDV1|TRDJ1|once
ALGELVSPPLYGGRHTDKLI
>TRDV1|TRDJ1|NA
ALGKAFLTPLTGGYRSYTDKLI
>TRDV1|TRDJ1|few
ALGDTFPPRIKEPYTDKLI
>TRDV1|TRDJ1|few
ALGEPCLTGANTDKLI
>TRDV2|TRDJ1|medium-sized
ACDAGVRYWGINRVDKLI
>TRDV1|TRDJ1|few
ALGELWTYGSLLGTPYTDKLI
>TRAV29/DV5|TRDJ1|NA
AALRRVPLGDTGLI
>TRDV1|TRDJ1|NA
ALGERFLIVGAYKYTDKLI
>TRDV1|TRDJ1|NA
ALGEPVEFWEGVHDKLI
>TRDV1|TRDJ1|NA
ALGSLGGSLHWTGATDKLI
>TRDV1|TRDJ1|NA
ALGERPAWGIRLI
>TRDV1|TRDJ1|few
ALGEPFRGDTRLGYLKLI
>TRDV2|TRDJ3|few
ACVVPLGVQGPWDTRQMF
>TRDV1|TRDJ1|NA
ALGVPSSLMYTDKLI
>TRDV1|TRDJ1|NA
ALGERWWGISTDKLI
>TRDV1|TRDJ1|NA
ALGERAEYTDKLI
>TRDV1|TRDJ1|NA
ALGELVAPYKLTGGYASSDKLI
>TRDV1|TRDJ1|NA
ALGDLPTCPFPYTDKLI
>TRDV1|TRDJ1|NA
ALGELDSPYCAYTDKLI
>TRDV1|TRDJ1|few
ALGEQSVDRTDKLI
>TRDV1|TRDJ1|NA
ALGELESPGYTDKLI
>TRDV1|TRDJ1|few
ALGEGRRSYWGKDTDKLI
>TRDV1|TRDJ1|NA
ALGLRGGPTAGDIYTDKLI
>TRDV1|TRDJ1|NA
ALGDWGINLTDKLI
>TRDV1|TRDJ1|NA
ALGEPGGYTDKLI
>TRDV1|TRDJ1|NA
ALGELNDPLLFTGGYTDKLI
>TRDV1|TRDJ1|NA
ALGETTPLPYWGPYTDKLI
>TRDV1|TRDJ1|NA
ALGSFPTGGYYPTDKLI
>TRDV1|TRDJ1|NA
ALGELSDSRGDYADKLI
>TRDV1|TRDJ1|few
ALGEKPGSYWGPDKLI
>TRDV1|TRDJ1|few
ALGELGRGGYARNKLI
>TRDV1|TRDJ1|NA
ALGDCSPWGTNASDKLI
>TRDV2|TRDJ1|NA
ACDTGLGRGTGGNTDKLI
>TRDV1|TRDJ1|NA
ALGERVGRVKLI
>TRDV1|TRDJ1|few
ALGELGNSKLTGGDFDTDKLI
>TRDV1|TRDJ1|few
ALGELIPTSYRTGGYRTDKLI
>TRDV1|TRDJ1|few
ALGELELLGETYTDKLI
>TRDV1|TRDJ1|NA
ALGEGPIVLAILGDTDKLI
>TRDV2|TRDJ1|NA
ACDTGDPGTGGCLKHTDKLI
>TRAV29/DV5|TRDJ1|NA
AASDIIPTRGYLRLGHKLI
>TRDV1|TRDJ1|NA
ALGSQSLRRGGYLYTDKLI
>TRDV1|TRDJ1|few
ALGEPLGAPTDKLI
>TRDV1|TRDJ1|few
ALGECAPLYTDKLI